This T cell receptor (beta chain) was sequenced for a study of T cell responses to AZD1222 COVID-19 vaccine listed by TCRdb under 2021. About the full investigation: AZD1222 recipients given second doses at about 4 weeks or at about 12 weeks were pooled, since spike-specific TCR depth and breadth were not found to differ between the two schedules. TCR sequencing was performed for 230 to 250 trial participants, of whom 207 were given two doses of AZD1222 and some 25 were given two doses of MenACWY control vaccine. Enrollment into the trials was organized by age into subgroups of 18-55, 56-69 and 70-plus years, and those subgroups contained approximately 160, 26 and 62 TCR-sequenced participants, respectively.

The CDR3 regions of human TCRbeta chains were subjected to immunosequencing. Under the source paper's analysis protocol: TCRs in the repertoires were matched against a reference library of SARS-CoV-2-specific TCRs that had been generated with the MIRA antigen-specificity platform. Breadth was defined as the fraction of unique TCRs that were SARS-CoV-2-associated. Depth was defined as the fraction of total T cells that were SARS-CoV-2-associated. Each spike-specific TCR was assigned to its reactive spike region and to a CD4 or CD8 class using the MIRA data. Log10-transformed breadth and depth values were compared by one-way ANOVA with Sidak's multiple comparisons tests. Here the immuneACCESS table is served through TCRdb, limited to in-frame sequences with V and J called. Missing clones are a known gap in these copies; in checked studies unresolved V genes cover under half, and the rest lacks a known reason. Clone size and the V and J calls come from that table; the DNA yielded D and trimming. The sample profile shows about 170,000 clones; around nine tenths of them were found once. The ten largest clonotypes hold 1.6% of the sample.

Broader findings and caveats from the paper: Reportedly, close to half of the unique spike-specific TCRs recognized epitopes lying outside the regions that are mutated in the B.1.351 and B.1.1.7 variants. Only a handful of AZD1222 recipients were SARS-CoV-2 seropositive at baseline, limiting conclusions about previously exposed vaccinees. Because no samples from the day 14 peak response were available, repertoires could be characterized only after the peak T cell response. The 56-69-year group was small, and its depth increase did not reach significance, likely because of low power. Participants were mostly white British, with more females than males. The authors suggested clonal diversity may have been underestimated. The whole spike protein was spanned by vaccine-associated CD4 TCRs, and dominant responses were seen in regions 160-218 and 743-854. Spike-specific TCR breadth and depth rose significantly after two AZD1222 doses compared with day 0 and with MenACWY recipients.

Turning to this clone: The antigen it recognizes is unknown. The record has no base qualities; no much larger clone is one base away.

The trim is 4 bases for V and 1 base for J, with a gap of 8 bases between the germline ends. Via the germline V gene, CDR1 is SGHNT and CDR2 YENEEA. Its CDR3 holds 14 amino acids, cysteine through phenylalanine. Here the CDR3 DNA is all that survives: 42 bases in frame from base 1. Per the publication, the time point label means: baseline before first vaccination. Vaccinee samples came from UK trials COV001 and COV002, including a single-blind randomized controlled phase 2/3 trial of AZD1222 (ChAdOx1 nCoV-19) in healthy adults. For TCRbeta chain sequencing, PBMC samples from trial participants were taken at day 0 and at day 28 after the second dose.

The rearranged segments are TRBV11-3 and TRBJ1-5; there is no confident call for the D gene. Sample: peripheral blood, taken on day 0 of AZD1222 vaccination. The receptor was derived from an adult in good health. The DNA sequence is TGTGCCAGCAGCTCCCGCAAAAGCAATCAGCCCCAGCATTTT. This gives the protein CASSSRKSNQPQHF. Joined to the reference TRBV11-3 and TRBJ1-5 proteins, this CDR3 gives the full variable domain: EAGVVQSPRYKIIEKKQPVAFWCNPISGHNTLYWYLQNLGQGPELLIRYENEEAVDDSQLPKDRFSAERLKGVDSTLKIQPAELGDSAVYLCASSSRKSNQPQHFGDGTRLSIL.